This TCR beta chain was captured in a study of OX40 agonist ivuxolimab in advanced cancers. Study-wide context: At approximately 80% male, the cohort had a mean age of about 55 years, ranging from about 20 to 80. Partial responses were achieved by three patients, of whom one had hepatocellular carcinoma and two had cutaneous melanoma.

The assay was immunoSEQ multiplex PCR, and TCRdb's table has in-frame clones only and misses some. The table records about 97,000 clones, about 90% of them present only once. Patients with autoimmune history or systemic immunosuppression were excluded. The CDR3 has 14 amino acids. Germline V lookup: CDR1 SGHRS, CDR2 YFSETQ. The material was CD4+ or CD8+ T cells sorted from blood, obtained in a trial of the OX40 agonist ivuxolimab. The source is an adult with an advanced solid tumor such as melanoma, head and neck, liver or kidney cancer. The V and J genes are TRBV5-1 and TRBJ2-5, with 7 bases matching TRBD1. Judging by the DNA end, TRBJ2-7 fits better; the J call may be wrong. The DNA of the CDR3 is TGCGCCAGCAGCTTGGGGAAGGGGGCATACGAGCAGTACTTC. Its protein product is CASSLGKGAYEQYF.